These T cell receptor beta chains were read from a single sample in a study of PD-1 blockade in classical Hodgkin lymphoma. The data were produced by immunoSEQ multiplex PCR, yet TCRdb's version contains in-frame clones alone and is incomplete. The data contain tens of thousands of clones, just over 90% of them singletons. The sample in question was peripheral blood mononuclear cells (PBMCs), obtained before the fourth cycle of nivolumab. These receptors originate from a human donor with classical Hodgkin lymphoma. The CDR3 runs from the conserved cysteine through the conserved F or W. A D gene is named only where the DNA matches it firmly. A clone size is listed for some rows: how often the clone was seen (once, few, many), or a class if it is expanded.

clone_size: .; v_call: TRBV30; d_call: .; j_call: TRBJ2-7; cdr3_aa: CAWNPFGDPYVEQYF; cdr3_nt: TGTGCCTGGAACCCCTTCGGGGACCCGTACGTCGAGCAGTACTTC
clone_size: .; v_call: TRBV10-2; d_call: .; j_call: TRBJ2-3; cdr3_aa: CASSGLPREDTDTQYF; cdr3_nt: TGCGCCAGCAGTGGGTTACCACGAGAGGACACAGATACGCAGTATTTT
clone_size: .; v_call: TRBV5-7; d_call: .; j_call: TRBJ1-2; cdr3_aa: CASSFLGSANYGYTF; cdr3_nt: TGTGCCAGCAGCTTTCTAGGGTCGGCCAACTATGGCTACACCTTC
clone_size: .; v_call: TRBV30; d_call: .; j_call: TRBJ1-5; cdr3_aa: CAWSVPPRPQHF; cdr3_nt: TGTGCCTGGAGTGTACCCCCACGGCCCCAGCATTTT
clone_size: .; v_call: TRBV15; d_call: .; j_call: TRBJ2-1; cdr3_aa: CATSRGRGVNEQFF; cdr3_nt: TGTGCCACCAGCAGAGGAAGGGGAGTCAATGAGCAGTTCTTC
clone_size: .; v_call: TRBV6-6; d_call: .; j_call: TRBJ1-6; cdr3_aa: CASSPWDGNSPLHF; cdr3_nt: TGTGCCAGCAGCCCGTGGGACGGAAATTCACCCCTCCACTTT
clone_size: .; v_call: TRBV4-2; d_call: .; j_call: TRBJ2-7; cdr3_aa: CASSRGSYEQYF; cdr3_nt: TGTGCCAGCAGTCGGGGGTCCTACGAGCAGTACTTC
clone_size: .; v_call: TRBV9; d_call: .; j_call: TRBJ2-1; cdr3_aa: CASSPLQRPFGEQFF; cdr3_nt: TGTGCCAGCAGCCCCTTGCAGCGGCCCTTCGGTGAGCAGTTCTTC
clone_size: .; v_call: TRBV11-3; d_call: .; j_call: TRBJ1-5; cdr3_aa: CASSSRQDSNQPQHF; cdr3_nt: TGTGCCAGCAGCAGTCGACAAGATAGCAATCAGCCCCAGCATTTT
clone_size: .; v_call: TRBV11-1; d_call: TRBD2; j_call: TRBJ2-1; cdr3_aa: CASSLPTPGLVRDEQFF; cdr3_nt: TGTGCCAGCAGCCTGCCTACTCCGGGACTAGTGCGCGATGAGCAGTTCTTC
clone_size: .; v_call: TRBV28; d_call: .; j_call: TRBJ2-2; cdr3_aa: CASSLWGREITGELFF; cdr3_nt: TGTGCCAGCAGCCTTTGGGGCCGGGAGATCACCGGGGAGCTGTTTTTT
clone_size: .; v_call: TRBV5-6; d_call: .; j_call: TRBJ2-2; cdr3_aa: CASSLYGAGELFF; cdr3_nt: TGTGCCAGCAGCTTGTACGGGGCCGGGGAGCTGTTTTTT
clone_size: .; v_call: TRBV18; d_call: .; j_call: TRBJ1-1; cdr3_aa: CASSPSGENTEAFF; cdr3_nt: TGTGCCAGCTCACCATCCGGAGAGAACACTGAAGCTTTCTTT
clone_size: .; v_call: TRBV14; d_call: TRBD1; j_call: TRBJ1-1; cdr3_aa: CASSRDRGIWGEAFF; cdr3_nt: TGTGCCAGCAGCCGAGACAGGGGGATTTGGGGAGAAGCTTTCTTT
clone_size: .; v_call: TRBV19; d_call: TRBD1; j_call: TRBJ2-2; cdr3_aa: CASSPRTGGTRNGELFF; cdr3_nt: TGTGCCAGTAGTCCCCGGACAGGGGGGACCCGGAACGGGGAGCTGTTTTTT
clone_size: .; v_call: TRBV6-6; d_call: TRBD1; j_call: TRBJ1-6; cdr3_aa: CASHSGQMNSPLHF; cdr3_nt: TGTGCCAGCCACTCGGGACAGATGAATTCACCCCTCCACTTT
clone_size: .; v_call: TRBV15; d_call: .; j_call: TRBJ1-1; cdr3_aa: CATSRSDKEAFF; cdr3_nt: TGTGCCACCAGCAGGAGTGATAAAGAAGCTTTCTTT
clone_size: few; v_call: TRBV7-3; d_call: TRBD2; j_call: TRBJ2-1; cdr3_aa: CASSSYGGGAVGEQFF; cdr3_nt: TGTGCCAGCAGCTCCTATGGCGGGGGGGCCGTTGGTGAGCAGTTCTTC
clone_size: .; v_call: TRBV7-2; d_call: .; j_call: TRBJ1-5; cdr3_aa: CASSLGGGEDGYQPQHF; cdr3_nt: TGTGCCAGCAGCTTAGGGGGGGGAGAGGACGGATATCAGCCCCAGCATTTT
clone_size: .; v_call: TRBV18; d_call: TRBD2; j_call: TRBJ2-5; cdr3_aa: CASSPRRLAGETQYF; cdr3_nt: TGTGCCAGCTCACCACGGCGGCTAGCGGGAGAGACCCAGTACTTC
clone_size: .; v_call: TRBV30; d_call: TRBD1; j_call: TRBJ1-1; cdr3_aa: CAWILDRRKTEAFF; cdr3_nt: TGTGCCTGGATACTGGACAGGAGGAAAACTGAAGCTTTCTTT
clone_size: .; v_call: TRBV28; d_call: .; j_call: TRBJ1-1; cdr3_aa: CASSFRTNTEAFF; cdr3_nt: TGTGCCAGCAGTTTTAGGACGAACACTGAAGCTTTCTTT
clone_size: .; v_call: TRBV9; d_call: .; j_call: TRBJ1-2; cdr3_aa: CASSVAPRGREGEDGYTF; cdr3_nt: TGTGCCAGCAGCGTAGCGCCACGGGGCCGAGAGGGGGAGGATGGCTACACCTTC
clone_size: .; v_call: TRBV6-4; d_call: .; j_call: TRBJ2-2; cdr3_aa: CASQSGQNTGELFF; cdr3_nt: TGTGCCAGCCAATCGGGACAGAACACCGGGGAGCTGTTTTTT
clone_size: .; v_call: TRBV28; d_call: TRBD1; j_call: TRBJ2-7; cdr3_aa: CASNTGDYEQYF; cdr3_nt: TGTGCCAGCAACACAGGGGACTACGAGCAGTACTTC
clone_size: .; v_call: TRBV16; d_call: .; j_call: TRBJ2-3; cdr3_aa: CASSQRGVTQYF; cdr3_nt: TGTGCCAGCAGCCAACGAGGGGTTACGCAGTATTTT
clone_size: .; v_call: TRBV4-2; d_call: .; j_call: TRBJ1-6; cdr3_aa: CASSYGPGSPLHF; cdr3_nt: TGTGCCAGCAGCTACGGCCCAGGGTCACCCCTCCACTTT
clone_size: .; v_call: TRBV6-5; d_call: .; j_call: TRBJ1-6; cdr3_aa: CASSSGDPRGSPLHF; cdr3_nt: TGTGCCAGCAGTTCCGGGGACCCCAGAGGCTCACCCCTCCACTTT
clone_size: once; v_call: TRBV29-1; d_call: .; j_call: TRBJ2-7; cdr3_aa: CSVEIRLYEQYF; cdr3_nt: TGCAGCGTTGAAATCAGGTTATACGAGCAGTACTTC
clone_size: .; v_call: TRBV2; d_call: .; j_call: TRBJ2-5; cdr3_aa: CASSVRVVGETQYF; cdr3_nt: TGTGCCAGCAGTGTTAGGGTGGTGGGGGAGACCCAGTACTTC
clone_size: .; v_call: TRBV9; d_call: TRBD1; j_call: TRBJ1-1; cdr3_aa: CASSVGTGENTEAFF; cdr3_nt: TGTGCCAGCAGCGTAGGGACAGGGGAGAACACTGAAGCTTTCTTT
clone_size: .; v_call: TRBV15; d_call: TRBD1; j_call: TRBJ1-5; cdr3_aa: CATSARTGDVTQPQHF; cdr3_nt: TGTGCCACCAGCGCCCGGACAGGGGATGTCACTCAGCCCCAGCATTTT
clone_size: .; v_call: TRBV11-2; d_call: TRBD2; j_call: TRBJ2-3; cdr3_aa: CASSQGLGRADTQYF; cdr3_nt: TGTGCCAGCAGCCAGGGACTAGGTAGGGCAGATACGCAGTATTTT
clone_size: once; v_call: TRBV19; d_call: .; j_call: TRBJ1-1; cdr3_aa: CASSLASDLGTEAFF; cdr3_nt: TGTGCCAGTAGTTTAGCATCGGACCTAGGTACTGAAGCTTTCTTT
clone_size: .; v_call: TRBV6-5; d_call: .; j_call: TRBJ1-5; cdr3_aa: CASSSTPYSNQPQHF; cdr3_nt: TGTGCCAGCAGTTCTACGCCTTATAGCAATCAGCCCCAGCATTTT
clone_size: .; v_call: TRBV6-5; d_call: .; j_call: TRBJ2-3; cdr3_aa: CASSYSSGLFTDTQYF; cdr3_nt: TGTGCCAGCAGTTACTCCTCGGGACTTTTCACAGATACGCAGTATTTT
clone_size: .; v_call: TRBV7-3; d_call: TRBD1; j_call: TRBJ1-1; cdr3_aa: CASSQDRATEAFF; cdr3_nt: TGTGCCAGCAGCCAGGACAGGGCCACTGAAGCTTTCTTT
clone_size: once; v_call: TRBV6-1; d_call: .; j_call: TRBJ2-7; cdr3_aa: CASSVEGDSYEQYF; cdr3_nt: TGTGCCAGCAGTGTGGAAGGGGATTCCTACGAGCAGTACTTC
clone_size: .; v_call: TRBV7-9; d_call: .; j_call: TRBJ2-7; cdr3_aa: CASSLMGHPEQYF; cdr3_nt: TGTGCCAGCAGCTTAATGGGACACCCCGAGCAGTACTTC
clone_size: few; v_call: TRBV5-6; d_call: .; j_call: TRBJ1-2; cdr3_aa: CASSSLLQGGYGYTF; cdr3_nt: TGTGCCAGCAGCTCGCTCCTACAGGGAGGCTATGGCTACACCTTC
clone_size: .; v_call: TRBV6-6; d_call: TRBD1; j_call: TRBJ2-7; cdr3_aa: CASRDRDRSYEQYF; cdr3_nt: TGTGCCAGCAGGGACCGGGACAGATCCTACGAGCAGTACTTC
clone_size: .; v_call: TRBV4-3; d_call: .; j_call: TRBJ2-7; cdr3_aa: CASSQETRDSQDYEQYF; cdr3_nt: TGCGCCAGCAGCCAAGAGACCCGGGACTCCCAGGACTACGAGCAGTACTTC
clone_size: .; v_call: TRBV11-2; d_call: TRBD1; j_call: TRBJ1-6; cdr3_aa: CASSLGAGTGLNSPLHF; cdr3_nt: TGTGCCAGCAGCTTAGGGGCCGGGACAGGGCTAAATTCACCCCTCCACTTT
clone_size: .; v_call: TRBV7-2; d_call: .; j_call: TRBJ2-3; cdr3_aa: CASSLGLGVADTQYF; cdr3_nt: TGTGCCAGCAGCTTAGGGCTAGGAGTGGCAGATACGCAGTATTTT
clone_size: .; v_call: TRBV5-1; d_call: .; j_call: TRBJ2-7; cdr3_aa: CASWGDKSEQYF; cdr3_nt: TGCGCCAGCTGGGGAGACAAGAGCGAGCAGTACTTC
clone_size: .; v_call: TRBV19; d_call: .; j_call: TRBJ1-5; cdr3_aa: CASSIDWAREDQPQHF; cdr3_nt: TGTGCCAGTAGTATAGATTGGGCGCGGGAAGATCAGCCCCAGCATTTT
clone_size: .; v_call: TRBV5-1; d_call: .; j_call: TRBJ1-6; cdr3_aa: CASSLKIGQWVYNSPLHF; cdr3_nt: TGCGCCAGCAGCTTGAAGATCGGACAGTGGGTCTATAATTCACCCCTCCACTTT
clone_size: .; v_call: TRBV28; d_call: .; j_call: TRBJ2-3; cdr3_aa: CASRSVAPGTDTQYF; cdr3_nt: TGTGCCAGCAGGTCCGTCGCTCCGGGCACAGATACGCAGTATTTT
clone_size: .; v_call: TRBV19; d_call: .; j_call: TRBJ1-2; cdr3_aa: CASSILQGGEGYTF; cdr3_nt: TGTGCCAGTAGTATCCTACAGGGAGGTGAAGGCTACACCTTC
clone_size: .; v_call: TRBV29-1; d_call: TRBD1; j_call: TRBJ2-4; cdr3_aa: CSTTDREAKNIQYF; cdr3_nt: TGCAGCACGACGGACAGGGAAGCCAAAAACATTCAGTACTTC
clone_size: .; v_call: TRBV4-1; d_call: .; j_call: TRBJ1-1; cdr3_aa: CASSLGGNTEAFF; cdr3_nt: TGCGCCAGCAGCCTGGGGGGGAACACTGAAGCTTTCTTT
clone_size: .; v_call: TRBV4-2; d_call: .; j_call: TRBJ1-1; cdr3_aa: CASSQGKNTDKNTEAFF; cdr3_nt: TGTGCCAGCAGCCAAGGGAAAAACACAGATAAGAACACTGAAGCTTTCTTT
clone_size: .; v_call: TRBV5-1; d_call: .; j_call: TRBJ1-2; cdr3_aa: CASSFGGAQAYGYTF; cdr3_nt: TGCGCCAGCAGCTTTGGAGGGGCACAGGCCTATGGCTACACCTTC
clone_size: .; v_call: TRBV7-2; d_call: .; j_call: TRBJ1-1; cdr3_aa: CASSLVLFSNAEAFF; cdr3_nt: TGTGCCAGCAGCTTAGTTTTATTTTCGAACGCTGAAGCTTTCTTT